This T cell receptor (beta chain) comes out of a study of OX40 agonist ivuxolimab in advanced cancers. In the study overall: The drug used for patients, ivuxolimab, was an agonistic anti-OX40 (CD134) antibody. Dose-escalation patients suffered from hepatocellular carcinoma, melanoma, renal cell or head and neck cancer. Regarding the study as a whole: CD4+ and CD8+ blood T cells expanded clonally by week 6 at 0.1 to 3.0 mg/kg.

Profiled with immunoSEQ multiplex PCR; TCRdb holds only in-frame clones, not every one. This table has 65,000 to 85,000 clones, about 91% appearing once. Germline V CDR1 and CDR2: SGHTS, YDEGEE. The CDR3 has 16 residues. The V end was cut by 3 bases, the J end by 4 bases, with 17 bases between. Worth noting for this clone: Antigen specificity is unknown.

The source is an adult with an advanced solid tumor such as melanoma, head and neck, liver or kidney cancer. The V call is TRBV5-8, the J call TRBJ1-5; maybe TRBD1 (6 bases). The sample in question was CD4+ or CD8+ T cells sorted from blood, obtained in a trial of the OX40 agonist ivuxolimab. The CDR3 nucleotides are TGTGCCAGCAGCTCCGGGGTAGGGGGTCTTAATCAGCCCCAGCATTTT. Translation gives CASSSGVGGLNQPQHF.